The 21 T cell receptor beta chains below were found in one sample sequenced in a study of control samples from healthy donors and cancer patients. TCRdb's table, derived via immunoSEQ multiplex PCR, lists solely in-frame clones and lacks some. The profile shows more than 100,000 clones, approximately 90% of them singletons. The sample consisted of PBMCs. The receptors originated from a man in his sixties with lung cancer.

The chain employs TRBV5-1 and TRBJ1-2, with 7 bases matching TRBD1. The germline gives CDR1 SGHRS, CDR2 YFSETQ. V was clipped by 1 base and J by 5 bases; unmatched bases: 5. The CDR3 runs 14 residues. The CDR3 protein is CASSLSGGRYGYTF. CDR3 nucleotide sequence: TGCGCCAGCAGCTTGTCAGGGGGAAGGTATGGCTACACCTTC.

The chain links TRBV29-1 to TRBJ1-1; D is undetermined. Per the germline V gene, CDR1 is SQVTM and CDR2 is ANQGSEA. The germline V and J ends were trimmed by 4 bases and 2 bases, with 5 bases remaining between them. This CDR3 has 11 residues. CDR3 nucleotides: TGCAGCGTTGGATATAACACTGAAGCTTTCTTT. Translated: CSVGYNTEAFF.

The chain uses TRBV12-5 and TRBJ2-1; 8 bases are shared with TRBD2. The J segment lost 1 base and the V segment lost 3 bases, leaving 11 bases of the junction unmatched. The CDR3 extends over 18 amino acids. Germline lookup yields CDR1 LGHNT and CDR2 FRNRAP. The CDR3 reads CASGFIPDGGASYNEQFF. CDR3 nucleotides: TGTGCTAGTGGTTTCATCCCTGACGGGGGGGCTTCCTACAATGAGCAGTTCTTC.

The V gene is TRBV9, the J gene TRBJ1-2; D is uncertain. Germline CDR1 is SGDLS and CDR2 is YYNGEE. V lost 0 bases, J lost 2 bases, and 5 bases lay in between. The CDR3 is 13 amino acids. CDR3 bases: TGTGCCAGCAGCGTAGACACGAACTATGGCTACACCTTC. Its translation: CASSVDTNYGYTF. The whole variable domain, filled in from reference TRBV9 and TRBJ1-2, reads DSGVTQTPKHLITATGQRVTLRCSPRSGDLSVYWYQQSLDQGLQFLIQYYNGEERAKGNILERFSAQQFPDLHSELNLSSLELGDSALYFCASSVDTNYGYTFGSGTRLTVV.

The V call is TRBV30, the J call TRBJ1-2, with TRBD1 as a possible D gene (6 bases). This CDR3 comprises 14 residues. V lost 3 bases to trimming and J lost 5 bases, with 16 bases between them. Germline V gene sequence: CDR1 GTSNPN, CDR2 SVGIG (reference sequence). CDR3 coding DNA: TGTGCCTGGAGCGGACAGCAACTAGTTTATGGCTACACCTTC. Translation gives CAWSGQQLVYGYTF.

This chain connects TRBV7-9 to TRBJ2-6; D call uncertain. Trimming shortened V by 3 bases and J by 1 base, and 4 bases separated the two germline ends. Germline V lookup: CDR1 SEHNR, CDR2 FQNEAQ (reference sequence). The CDR3 consists of 14 residues. CDR3 bases: TGTGCCAGCAGCTTCGGATCTGGGGCCAACGTCCTGACTTTC. It specifies CASSFGSGANVLTF. Full variable domain (rest looked up from reference TRBV7-9 and TRBJ2-6): DTGVSQNPRHKITKRGQNVTFRCDPISEHNRLYWYRQTLGQGPEFLTYFQNEAQLEKSRLLSDRFSAERPKGSFSTLEIQRTEQGDSAMYLCASSFGSGANVLTFGAGSRLTVL.

The chain employs TRBV11-2 and TRBJ2-1; 9 bases fit TRBD2. This CDR3 spans 16 amino acids. With 5 bases clipped from V and 3 bases from J, the junction kept 8 bases outside the gene matches. The germline V gene has CDR1 SGHAT and CDR2 FQNNGV. This chain's CDR3 is CASSPQTSGYYNEQFF. The CDR3, as DNA: TGTGCCAGCAGCCCCCAGACTAGCGGATACTACAATGAGCAGTTCTTC.

This chain connects TRBV14 to TRBJ2-7; D might be TRBD1 (6 bases). CDR3 size: 13 residues. The germline V gene encodes CDR1 SGHDN and CDR2 FVKESK. Trimming removed 4 bases at V and 7 bases at J, with 14 bases between. CDR3 nucleotides: TGTGCCAGCAGCCGTTCAGGGGTGGGGGAGCAGTACTTC. Translating gives CASSRSGVGEQYF.

The CDR3 loop reads CASGGNQPQHF. The CDR3 coding sequence is TGTGCCAGCGGGGGCAATCAGCCCCAGCATTTT. The chain joins TRBV6-6 to TRBJ1-5, with D hard to call. CDR3 length: 11 amino acids. V was clipped by 8 bases and J by 2 bases, with 4 bases between them. The V gene's germline CDR1 is MNHNY and CDR2 SVGAGI (reference sequence).

This clone was picked up one time. The rearrangement joins TRBV9 to TRBJ2-5, with TRBD2 as a possible D gene (5 bases). V shed 4 bases and J shed 1 base, with 11 bases lying between them. The CDR3 covers 14 residues. Germline V gene lookup returns CDR1 SGDLS and CDR2 YYNGEE. In DNA form, the CDR3 reads TGTGCCAGCAGCTCTACCGGGGTCCAAGAGACCCAGTACTTC. Translated: CASSSTGVQETQYF. The full variable domain, in which reference TRBV9 and TRBJ2-5 provide the parts outside the CDR3, is DSGVTQTPKHLITATGQRVTLRCSPRSGDLSVYWYQQSLDQGLQFLIQYYNGEERAKGNILERFSAQQFPDLHSELNLSSLELGDSALYFCASSSTGVQETQYFGPGTRLLVL.

This clone was observed a single time. The V call is TRBV4-2, the J call TRBJ1-4; no clear D gene. Germline assignment: CDR1 LGHNA and CDR2 YNFKEQ. The CDR3 consists of 17 residues. Between the trimmed V and J ends, which lost 4 bases and 2 bases, there was a span of 17 bases. CDR3 loop: CASSPLNYGRTNEKLFF. CDR3 DNA: TGTGCCAGCAGCCCGTTAAACTACGGCAGGACTAATGAAAAACTGTTTTTT.

The J gene is TRBJ2-7, the V gene TRBV28; D is unresolved. The V end was cut by 6 bases, the J end by 0 bases, with 9 bases between. CDR1 and CDR2 (germline): MDHEN, SYDVKM. The CDR3 has 13 residues. CDR3 nucleotides: TGTGCCAGCAGATTTGACAACTCCTACGAGCAGTACTTC. Protein: CASRFDNSYEQYF.

The V gene is TRBV7-9, the J gene TRBJ2-5; D remains unclear. This CDR3 has 14 amino acids. The V gene's germline CDR1 is SEHNR and CDR2 FQNEAQ (reference sequence). V gave up 3 bases and J gave up 3 bases, with 11 bases separating them. CDR3 protein: CASSFWGKEETQYF. CDR3 bases: TGTGCCAGCAGCTTTTGGGGAAAGGAAGAGACCCAGTACTTC.

The chain has TRBV11-2 and TRBJ1-4; D possibly corresponds to TRBD1 (6 bases). Germline V gene data show CDR1 as SGHAT and CDR2 as FQNNGV. V lost 1 base and J lost 5, with 8 bases in between. This CDR3 is built from 14 residues. The CDR3 region has the DNA TGTGCCAGCAGCTTAGGACAGGCAAATGAAAAACTGTTTTTT. It encodes CASSLGQANEKLFF.

The rearrangement links TRBV4-2 to TRBJ1-4; D unresolved. Germline V CDR1 and CDR2: LGHNA, YNFKEQ. This CDR3 has 13 residues. V was clipped by 0 bases and J by 17 bases, with 16 bases between them. In DNA form, the CDR3 reads TGTGCCAGCAGCCAAGATATTGCAGACCTTCCTTTTTTT. It codes for CASSQDIADLPFF.

This chain joins TRBV7-3 and TRBJ2-1; no clear D gene. V lost 0 bases and J lost 10, with 7 bases in between. The CDR3 has 12 residues. Germline V gene sequence: CDR1 SGHTA, CDR2 FQGTGA. CDR3 protein: CASSLTRSEQFF. CDR3 DNA sequence: TGTGCCAGCAGCTTAACTCGTAGCGAGCAGTTCTTC.

The J gene is TRBJ1-2, the V gene TRBV10-2, with D tentatively TRBD1 (5 bases). Between the trimmed V and J ends, which lost 2 bases and 6 bases, there was a span of 10 bases. The CDR3 length is 13 residues. The germline V gene has CDR1 WSHSY and CDR2 SAAADI. Written as DNA, the CDR3 is TGCGCCAGCAGTGAGAGGGACTGGGATGGCTACACCTTC. Protein: CASSERDWDGYTF.

This rearrangement joins TRBV7-7 to TRBJ2-1; 7 nucleotides match TRBD1. CDR3 length: 15 amino acids. V gave up 3 bases and J gave up 8 bases; unmatched junction bases: 10. Per the germline V gene, CDR1 is SSHAT and CDR2 is FNYEAQ (reference sequence). This chain's CDR3 is CASSFLGGFEDEQFF. For the CDR3, the DNA is TGTGCCAGCAGCTTCTTAGGGGGCTTCGAGGATGAGCAGTTCTTC.

V is TRBV6-6 and J is TRBJ1-4; 9 bases align to TRBD1. Germline V lookup: CDR1 MNHNY, CDR2 SVGAGI (reference sequence). This CDR3 is 16 amino acids long. The V segment lost 5 bases and the J segment 6 bases; nucleotides outside the gene matches: 10. The CDR3 loop is CASSRPTGGADEKLFF. CDR3 DNA sequence: TGTGCCAGCAGTCGCCCTACAGGGGGCGCTGATGAAAAACTGTTTTTT.

This rearrangement joins TRBV2 to TRBJ2-2; perhaps TRBD1 as D (6 bases). Germline V lookup: CDR1 SNHLY, CDR2 FYNNEI. The CDR3 spans 13 residues. V gave up 8 bases and J gave up 5 bases, with 12 bases separating them. Written as DNA, the CDR3 is TGTGCCAGCTCCCAGGGGTTTACCGGGGAGCTGTTTTTT. It codes for CASSQGFTGELFF. The full variable domain, its missing parts supplied by reference TRBV2 and TRBJ2-2, is EPEVTQTPSHQVTQMGQEVILRCVPISNHLYFYWYRQILGQKVEFLVSFYNNEISEKSEIFDDQFSVERPDGSNFTLKIRSTKLEDSAMYFCASSQGFTGELFFGEGSRLTVL.

This rearrangement joins TRBV30 to TRBJ1-1; 7 bases are shared with TRBD1. Germline CDR1 is GTSNPN and CDR2 is SVGIG (reference sequence). The V segment lost 4 bases and the J segment 0 bases; nucleotides outside the gene matches: 11. The CDR3 extends over 16 amino acids. CDR3 in DNA: TGTGCCTGGAAGGTGACAGGGAGGGGGATGAACACTGAAGCTTTCTTT. Translation: CAWKVTGRGMNTEAFF. Looking up the rest from reference TRBV30 and TRBJ1-1 gives the full variable domain: SQTIHQWPATLVQPVGSPLSLECTVEGTSNPNLYWYRQAAGRGLQLLFYSVGIGQISSEVPQNLSASRPQDRQFILSSKKLLLSDSGFYLCAWKVTGRGMNTEAFFGQGTRLTVV.